The 19 T cell receptor beta chains given below trace back to one sample, sequenced in a study of long-term antiretroviral therapy in people with HIV. With survey level as its setting, the immunoSEQ assay was v3.0. Profiled with immunoSEQ multiplex PCR; TCRdb holds only in-frame clones, not every one. Of 24,000 or so clones listed, about 86% are singletons. The sequencing used unsorted PBMCs, collected 1.9 years after starting antiretroviral therapy. These receptors were collected from a woman aged 25 to 39 with HIV.

The rearrangement links TRBV19 to TRBJ2-3; D ambiguous. V lost 8 bases, J lost 6 bases, and 9 bases lay in between. This CDR3 has 11 residues. From germline, CDR1 is LNHDA and CDR2 SQIVND (reference sequence). The CDR3 region is CASDEGDTQYF. CDR3 nucleotide sequence: TGTGCCAGTGACGAAGGGGATACGCAGTATTTT.

The V and J genes are TRBV7-3 and TRBJ2-2; no reliable D call. The V gene lost 5 bases and the J gene lost 6 bases, with 13 bases spanning the gap. The CDR3 sequence is 14 residues long. Per the germline V gene, CDR1 is SGHTA and CDR2 is FQGTGA. DNA of the CDR3: TGTGCCAGCAGCCTGGGGATATTCGCCGGGGAGCTGTTTTTT. It encodes CASSLGIFAGELFF.

J is TRBJ2-3 and V is TRBV5-4, with D hard to call. Trimming pared 0 bases from V and 4 bases from J, leaving 6 bases between. Germline lookup yields CDR1 SGHNT and CDR2 YYREEE (reference sequence). This CDR3 is built from 13 residues. Written as DNA, the CDR3 is TGTGCCAGCAGCTTGGGCAGGCCAGATACGCAGTATTTT. This translates into CASSLGRPDTQYF.

This chain uses TRBV5-1 with TRBJ2-5; 8 nucleotides match TRBD2. The J segment lost 4 bases and the V segment lost 2 bases, leaving 7 bases of the junction unmatched. The germline CDR1 and CDR2 sequences are SGHRS and YFSETQ. This CDR3 spans 15 amino acids. CDR3 sequence: CASSFSSRGGETQYF. The DNA for the CDR3 is TGCGCCAGCAGCTTCTCTTCTCGGGGGGGAGAGACCCAGTACTTC.

The chain has TRBV7-9 and TRBJ1-2; 7 nucleotides line up with TRBD1. CDR1 and CDR2 from the germline V gene are SEHNR and FQNEAQ (reference sequence). The CDR3 covers 13 residues. V trimming: 5 bases; J trimming: 6 bases; junction bases outside the gene matches: 6. In DNA form, the CDR3 reads TGTGCCAGCAGCCCGACAGGGTCGAATGGCTACACCTTC. This sequence encodes CASSPTGSNGYTF.

V usage is TRBV25-1 and J usage is TRBJ2-3, with TRBD2 matching over 11 bases. CDR3 size: 17 residues. From germline, CDR1 is MGHDK and CDR2 SYGVNS. Losses at the gene ends were 4 bases for V and 4 bases for J; bases not matched to a gene: 10. The CDR3 reads CASSGHLAGGLADTQYF. Written as DNA, the CDR3 is TGTGCCAGCAGTGGACACTTAGCGGGGGGGCTCGCAGATACGCAGTATTTT.

The sample holds one count of this clone. The rearrangement joins TRBV13 to TRBJ1-1; 7 bases are shared with TRBD1. Germline V gene sequence: CDR1 PRHDT, CDR2 FYEKMQ (reference sequence). J was trimmed by 0 bases and V by 5 bases; bases with no gene match: 18. This CDR3 has 19 amino acids. DNA for the CDR3: TGTGCCAGCAGCGGACGGGGATTCAACAGGGGAACGATGAACACTGAAGCTTTCTTT. As protein: CASSGRGFNRGTMNTEAFF.

The chain has TRBV2 and TRBJ1-1, with D possibly being TRBD1 (5 bases). Trimming removed 7 bases from V and 4 bases from J, with 10 bases in between. CDR1 SNHLY and CDR2 FYNNEI come from the germline V gene. The CDR3 is 12 residues long. The CDR3 sequence: CASIRGGTEAFF. CDR3 in DNA: TGTGCCAGCATTAGGGGAGGCACTGAAGCTTTCTTT. Drawing the rest from reference TRBV2 and TRBJ1-1, the complete variable domain is EPEVTQTPSHQVTQMGQEVILRCVPISNHLYFYWYRQILGQKVEFLVSFYNNEISEKSEIFDDQFSVERPDGSNFTLKIRSTKLEDSAMYFCASIRGGTEAFFGQGTRLTVV.

V and J are TRBV19 and TRBJ1-2; TRBD1 agrees at 9 bases. The V segment lost 7 bases and the J segment 8 bases; nucleotides outside the gene matches: 8. There are 13 residues in the CDR3. Germline CDR1 is LNHDA and CDR2 is SQIVND (reference sequence). CDR3 sequence: CASKTQGARGYTF. CDR3 bases: TGTGCCAGTAAAACACAGGGGGCCCGGGGCTACACCTTC.

This CDR3 reads CASSQGKAGAIQETQYF. The CDR3 DNA sequence: TGTGCCAGCAGCCAGGGAAAAGCGGGAGCAATACAAGAGACCCAGTACTTC. The rearrangement uses TRBV14 and TRBJ2-5; TRBD2 agrees at 8 bases. This CDR3 contains 17 residues. With 3 bases clipped from V and 2 bases from J, the junction kept 11 bases outside the gene matches. Germline assignment: CDR1 SGHDN and CDR2 FVKESK.

This chain links TRBV18 with TRBJ2-1, with a weak D call TRBD1 (6 bases). V was shortened by 3 bases and J by 2 bases, with 11 bases between the two germline ends. Germline CDR1 KGHSH, CDR2 LQKENI. The CDR3 totals 15 residues. CDR3 sequence (DNA): TGTGCCAGCTCACCGTCAGGGGAGACCTACAATGAGCAGTTCTTC. Translated: CASSPSGETYNEQFF.

The chain has TRBV5-8 and TRBJ1-5; 7 nucleotides align to TRBD1. The trim removed 4 bases at V and 3 bases at J, leaving 7 bases unmatched. The CDR3 runs to 15 residues. Germline loops: CDR1 SGHTS, CDR2 YDEGEE. The CDR3 DNA sequence: TGTGCCAGCAGCCCAGGGACAGTTCACAATCAGCCCCAGCATTTT. Its translation: CASSPGTVHNQPQHF.

The chain couples TRBV19 to TRBJ2-1; 11 bases fit TRBD2. Germline trimming cut 9 bases from V and 1 base from J; bases unmatched to any gene: 5. The CDR3 sequence is 15 residues long. The germline gives CDR1 LNHDA, CDR2 SQIVND (reference sequence). CDR3: CASSLAGGSYNEQFF. The CDR3 DNA reads TGTGCCAGCAGCTTAGCGGGGGGGTCCTACAATGAGCAGTTCTTC. The full variable domain, its missing parts supplied by reference TRBV19 and TRBJ2-1, is DGGITQSPKYLFRKEGQNVTLSCEQNLNHDAMYWYRQDPGQGLRLIYYSQIVNDFQKGDIAEGYSVSREKKESFPLTVTSAQKNPTAFYLCASSLAGGSYNEQFFGPGTRLTVL.

This clone came up once. The genes are TRBV27 and TRBJ1-1; D is possibly TRBD1 (5 bases). This CDR3 is 12 amino acids long. CDR1 MNHEY and CDR2 SMNVEV come from the germline V gene (reference sequence). Trimming stripped 2 bases from V and 4 bases from J, with 5 bases between. The CDR3, as DNA: TGTGCCAGCAGTTTAAGGGGCACTGAAGCTTTCTTT. As protein: CASSLRGTEAFF.

The chain joins TRBV21-1 to TRBJ2-1; the table names TRBD2, a call not compared with the DNA. TRBV21-1 corresponds to a pseudogene. This CDR3 is 17 amino acids long. CDR3: CASSKGSGGLPYNEQFF. Written as DNA, the CDR3 is TGTGCCAGCAGCAAAGGTTCGGGGGGGCTTCCCTACAATGAGCAGTTCTTC.

This chain joins TRBV5-1 and TRBJ1-3; maybe TRBD1 (5 bases). V lost 0 bases and J lost 3, with 7 bases in between. CDR1 is SGHRS and CDR2 is YFSETQ in the germline V gene. The CDR3 is 14 residues long. The DNA of the CDR3 is TGCGCCAGCAGCTTGGAGGGGTTTGGAAACACCATATATTTT. It yields the protein CASSLEGFGNTIYF.

V is TRBV23-1 and J is TRBJ1-4, with D unresolved. TRBV23-1 is filed as an ORF, its function uncertain. V was trimmed by 4 bases and J by 7 bases, leaving 13 bases between them. The CDR3 spans 14 residues. CDR3 nucleotide sequence: TGCGCCAGCAGTCCTAGGGCTTACGGTGAAAAACTGTTTTTT. Residues: CASSPRAYGEKLFF.

This chain links TRBV6-6 with TRBJ1-1; D is uncertain. CDR3 length: 14 residues. Trimming removed 0 bases from V and 0 bases from J, with 5 bases in between. CDR1 and CDR2 from the germline V gene are MNHNY and SVGAGI (reference sequence). The CDR3 DNA reads TGTGCCAGCAGTTACTCGACCGTGAACACTGAAGCTTTCTTT. Amino acid sequence: CASSYSTVNTEAFF.

The chain has TRBV19 and TRBJ2-6; a possible D gene is TRBD2 (5 bases). The CDR3 covers 16 residues. Trimming took 3 bases from V and 0 from J, leaving 9 bases between them. CDR1 and CDR2 (germline): LNHDA, SQIVND (reference sequence). CDR3 residues: CASSIGTSSGANVLTF. CDR3 DNA sequence: TGTGCCAGTAGTATCGGCACTAGCTCTGGGGCCAACGTCCTGACTTTC.